This T cell receptor (beta chain) derives from a study of blood T cells in healthy people across ages. It was with a sample-barcoded 5' primer and a J-beta primer mix that a second PCR of roughly 7 to 12 cycles was run. Each CDR3 protein is one row after TCRdb ran MiXCR on the 5' RACE reads. This sample has hundreds of thousands of distinct CDR3 sequences, with about 56% found just once. The people who gave samples were healthy Caucasians from Russia, aged roughly 6 to 100. Per individual sample, total RNA of at least 6 micrograms was extracted. Germline CDR1 and CDR2: DFQATT and SNEGSKA (reference sequence). This CDR3 comprises 12 residues.

The sequencing input was blood. The origin of this receptor is a man in his forties in good health. V usage is TRBV20-1 and J usage is TRBJ2-5, with D maybe TRBD1 (6 bases). The J call is in doubt because the DNA end fits TRBJ2-7 better. This chain's CDR3 is CSAPGQHYEQYV. CDR3 DNA sequence: TGCAGTGCACCTGGACAGCATTACGAGCAGTACGTC.